Below are 3 T cell receptor beta chains sequenced from a single sample in a study of blood T cell repertoires in COVID-19. Profiled with immunoSEQ multiplex PCR; TCRdb holds only in-frame clones, not every one. The data show about 130,000 clones, approximately 84% seen once. The sample consisted of peripheral blood. The receptors here all came from a human donor in a cohort sampled during active COVID-19.

The genes are TRBV27 and TRBJ2-1; TRBD2 agrees at 10 bases. The CDR3 covers 18 residues. With 2 bases clipped from V and 2 bases from J, the junction kept 9 bases outside the gene matches. Looked up from germline, CDR1 is MNHEY and CDR2 is SMNVEV (reference sequence). The CDR3, as DNA: TGTGCCAGCAGTTTAGAGGAGGCCAGCGGGGGGGCCTACAATGAGCAGTTCTTC. Translated, it gives CASSLEEASGGAYNEQFF.

V is TRBV3-1 (or the pseudogene TRBV3-2) and J is TRBJ2-5, with 8 bases that match TRBD2. From germline, CDR1 is LGHDT and CDR2 YNNKEL (reference sequence). The CDR3 is made up of 18 amino acids. Trimming cost V 6 bases and J 1 base; bases outside gene matches: 16. The CDR3 DNA reads TGTGCCAGCAGTTATAGAGGAGCGGGGGAGCGCATCCAAGAGACCCAGTACTTC. Its translation is CASSYRGAGERIQETQYF.

This clone was seen more than once but under ten times. The V call is TRBV7-9, the J call TRBJ2-7; 11 bases are shared with TRBD2. This CDR3 has 13 residues. J gave up 4 bases and V 6 bases, and 2 bases lay outside the gene matches. Per the germline V gene, CDR1 is SEHNR and CDR2 is FQNEAQ (reference sequence). CDR3 sequence: CASRSSGGYEQYF. The CDR3 DNA is TGTGCCAGCAGATCTAGCGGGGGGTACGAGCAGTACTTC.